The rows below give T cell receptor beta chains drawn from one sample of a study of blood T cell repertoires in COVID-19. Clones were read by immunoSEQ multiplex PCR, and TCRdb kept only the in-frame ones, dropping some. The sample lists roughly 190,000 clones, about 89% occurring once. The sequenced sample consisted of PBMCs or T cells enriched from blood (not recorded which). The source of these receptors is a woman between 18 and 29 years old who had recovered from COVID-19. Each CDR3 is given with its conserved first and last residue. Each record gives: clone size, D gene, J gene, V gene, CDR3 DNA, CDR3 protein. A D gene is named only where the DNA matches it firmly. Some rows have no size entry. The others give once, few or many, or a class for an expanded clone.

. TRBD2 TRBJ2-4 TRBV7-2 TGTGCCAGCAGACCGACTAGCGGGAGTGCCATTCAGTACTTC CASRPTSGSAIQYF
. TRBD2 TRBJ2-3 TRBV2 TGTGCCAAACTAGCGGGAGAGAACACAGATACGCAGTATTTT CAKLAGENTDTQYF
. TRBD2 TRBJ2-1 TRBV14 TGTGCCAGCAGCCTTCGCGGGGGTTCGGTTAATGAGCAGTTCTTC CASSLRGGSVNEQFF
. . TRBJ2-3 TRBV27 TGTGCCAGCAGTTTATCGAGTAAATCGATAGATACGCAGTATTTT CASSLSSKSIDTQYF
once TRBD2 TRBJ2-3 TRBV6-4 TGTGCCAGCAGTGACAATAGCGGGAGCGGGACAGATACGCAGTATTTT CASSDNSGSGTDTQYF
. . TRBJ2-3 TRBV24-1 TGTGCCACCAGTGATCCGGCTAGAACGGCGCAGTATTTT CATSDPARTAQYF
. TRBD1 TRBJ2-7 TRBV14 TGTGCCAGCAGCGCCTCCGGACAGGGGATCTACGAGCAGTACTTC CASSASGQGIYEQYF
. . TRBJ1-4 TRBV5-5 TGTGCCAGCACCCCCACCGGCACAGCTACAATTGAAAAACTGTTTTTT CASTPTGTATIEKLFF
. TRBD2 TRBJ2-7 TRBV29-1 TGCAGCGTCAGACTAGCGGGAGGATTCAACGAGCAGTACTTC CSVRLAGGFNEQYF
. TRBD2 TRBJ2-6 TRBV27 TGTGCCAGCAGCCTAGCGGGTACCTCTGGGGCCAACGTCCTGACTTTC CASSLAGTSGANVLTF
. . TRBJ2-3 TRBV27 TGTGCCAGCAGTCAGAGGGGGGATACGCAGTATTTT CASSQRGDTQYF